This T cell receptor beta chain was retrieved from a study of blood T cell repertoires in COVID-19 (dated by TCRdb to the early 2020s). About the investigation overall: The collaborator samples originated in the United States, Italy and Spain and spanned the acute and convalescent phases of COVID-19. The samples were drawn from the first 160 participants of the ongoing ImmuneRACE study and from about 1,200 subjects provided by 6 global collaborators. Sample metadata almost always included a de-identified subject ID, COVID-19 status, age in years and sex. HLA class I and class II types, where available, came from metadata supplied by the sample provider rather than from assay-based typing. The repertoires were released in a freely available public database meant as a resource for research on the immune response to SARS-CoV-2. Subjects who had been exposed to COVID-19, were actively infected with it, or had recovered from it provided the deeply sampled blood TCRbeta repertoires that made up the dataset. The prospective study material was composed of cDNA or gDNA derived from T cells, B-cell-depleted T cells, or PBMCs. Study-level results and caveats: How much clinical and demographic metadata was included differed by source and by participant, and the metadata was provided uncurated.

As concerns this clone: Its antigen is currently not known. Base quality data are lacking; no much larger clone is found one base away.

The germline V gene encodes CDR1 LNHDA and CDR2 SQIVND (reference sequence). From its cysteine to its phenylalanine, the CDR3 spans 15 amino acids. Only CDR3 DNA is held: 45 bases, read in frame from base 1. From V the trimming removes 5 bases and from J it removes 7 bases, while the gene matches leave 13 bases of the junction unaccounted for. TCRbeta CDR3 regions were amplified from genomic DNA by means of the immunoSEQ Assay, a bias-controlled multiplex PCR. The authors' pipeline ran thus. Nucleated cell counts per sample were estimated from amplification of reference gene primers within the assay. To quantify the absolute abundance of each unique TCRbeta CDR3 rearrangement, sequence reads were collapsed and filtered. For each sample, productive Simpson clonality was calculated by taking the square root of Simpson's diversity index across productive rearrangements. Here the immuneACCESS table is served through TCRdb, limited to in-frame sequences with V and J called. Missing clones are a known gap in these copies; in checked studies unresolved V genes cover under half, and the rest lacks a known reason. D and trimming come from the DNA, and the V and J calls and clone size come from that table. The sample table shows approximately 100,000 clones, and approximately 90% are seen once. Clones ranked in the top ten supply approximately 20% of the sample.

The collaborating institutions used their own protocols to collect whole blood in K2EDTA tubes. For TCRbeta analysis, collaborators shipped samples in one of three forms: frozen whole blood, isolated PBMCs, or DNA extracted from either of those sample types. This clonotype was obtained from a human donor with acute or convalescent COVID-19. The donor label of this sample is uncertain. The source material was peripheral blood. The sequence is built from TRBV19 and TRBJ1-2; TRBD1 matches 7 bases in the middle. The bases are TGTGCCAGTAGTGGACAGGCCCCGCGTCTAGGTGGCTACACCTTC. Its translation is CASSGQAPRLGGYTF.